The clone carrying this T cell receptor beta chain came up once. cDNA prepared by RNA extraction and subsequent reverse transcription served as the template for sequencing. The method was immunoSEQ multiplex PCR; TCRdb's version includes in-frame clones alone and lacks a portion of them. The profile shows some 19,000 clones, around 62% of them singletons. The CDR3 consists of 12 residues. The germline gives CDR1 SQVTM, CDR2 ANQGSEA. With 4 bases clipped from V and 5 bases from J, the junction kept 3 bases outside the gene matches. The sample originates from a study of CD8+ T cells in alopecia areata. Individuals with alopecia areata gave both lesional scalp punch biopsies and peripheral blood for collection.

Source: skin, taken at week 0. The sequence was obtained from a human donor with alopecia areata. The rearrangement uses TRBV29-1 and TRBJ1-2; 8 bases are shared with TRBD1. The CDR3 sequence is CSVGGQEYGYTF. DNA of the CDR3: TGCAGCGTTGGGGGACAGGAATATGGCTACACCTTC.